This passage covers 17 T cell receptor beta chains from one sample sequenced in a study of human versus mouse CDR3 diversity and MHC coevolution. Clones were read by immunoSEQ multiplex PCR, and TCRdb kept only the in-frame ones, dropping some. The sample consists of about 77,000 clones, roughly 92% of them appearing once. Sequenced sample: naive CD4+ T cells from blood. Subset: CD45RO-negative CD62L-positive naive CD4 T cells. Receptor source: a person aged 25 to 69 in good health.

The chain couples TRBV5-5 to TRBJ2-7, with 8 nucleotides matching TRBD1. The CDR3 is 14 residues long. CDR1 and CDR2 from the germline V gene are SGHKS and YYEKEE (reference sequence). J gave up 3 bases and V 6 bases, and 8 bases lay outside the gene matches. The CDR3 spells CASTQLTGGYEQYF. The CDR3 nucleotides read TGTGCCAGCACCCAACTCACAGGGGGCTACGAGCAGTACTTC.

The V gene is TRBV7-9, the J gene TRBJ2-7, with D tentatively TRBD1 (5 bases). The CDR3 totals 14 residues. Between the trimmed V and J ends, which lost 1 base and 6 bases, there was a span of 13 bases. The germline gives CDR1 SEHNR, CDR2 FQNEAQ (reference sequence). The CDR3 sequence is CASSLEGIASEQYF. The CDR3, as DNA: TGTGCCAGCAGCTTAGAGGGGATCGCGAGCGAGCAGTACTTC.

V gene TRBV29-1 combines with J gene TRBJ1-1; the D is unclear. The germline V and J ends were trimmed by 7 bases and 1 base, with 13 bases remaining between them. The CDR3 contains 13 residues. Germline assignment: CDR1 SQVTM and CDR2 ANQGSEA. The CDR3 bases are TGCAGCGCCTACGGGGTAAGGAACACTGAAGCTTTCTTT. Residues: CSAYGVRNTEAFF.

V is TRBV6-1 and J is TRBJ1-2, with a tentative D call TRBD1 (6 bases). There are 12 residues in the CDR3. Trimming shortened V by 3 bases and J by 5 bases, and 7 bases separated the two germline ends. Germline CDR1 MNHNS, CDR2 SASEGT. CDR3 residues: CASSDGQYGYTF. In nucleotides, the CDR3 is TGTGCCAGCAGTGACGGACAGTATGGCTACACCTTC.

In its sample, this clone was seen once. The genes are TRBV29-1 and TRBJ1-2, with TRBD1 matching over 7 bases. V lost 2 bases and J lost 4; bases outside the gene matches: 1. The CDR3 runs 12 residues. The germline CDR1 and CDR2 sequences are SQVTM and ANQGSEA. This chain's CDR3 is CSVEWDSYGYTF. In DNA form, the CDR3 reads TGCAGCGTTGAATGGGACAGCTATGGCTACACCTTC.

The rearrangement links TRBV19 to TRBJ1-1, with 11 bases matching TRBD1. The CDR3 length is 15 residues. Looked up from germline, CDR1 is LNHDA and CDR2 is SQIVND (reference sequence). After removal of 6 bases from V and 4 bases from J, the junction contained 7 bases not matched to a gene. CDR3 region: CASRTTGTGGTEAFF. CDR3 DNA sequence: TGTGCCAGTAGAACCACAGGGACAGGGGGCACTGAAGCTTTCTTT.

Turning to this clone: At one end the junction does not follow the germline gene, possibly because of a read error. V and J are TRBV6-7 and TRBJ2-3; 9 bases match TRBD2. TRBV6-7 qualifies as an ORF whose function is uncertain. This CDR3 is 14 amino acids long. The CDR3 bases are TGTGCCAGCATAAGACTAGCGGACACAAATACGCAGTATTTT. The encoded protein is CASIRLADTNTQYF.

The chain combines TRBV27 with TRBJ2-7; 7 positions match TRBD2. Germline V gene lookup returns CDR1 MNHEY and CDR2 SMNVEV (reference sequence). The J segment lost 2 bases and the V segment lost 1 base, leaving 5 bases of the junction unmatched. The CDR3 consists of 15 residues. The CDR3 region has the DNA TGTGCCAGCAGTTTATTGCGGGGGACCCCCTACGAGCAGTACTTC. Its translation is CASSLLRGTPYEQYF.

V and J are TRBV28 and TRBJ2-2; TRBD1 might be the D (6 bases). The CDR3 loop spans 15 amino acids. Germline V lookup: CDR1 MDHEN, CDR2 SYDVKM. The V and J ends lost 10 bases and 1 base respectively, with 16 bases between them. This CDR3 reads CATQWAGVNTGELFF. CDR3 bases: TGTGCCACCCAGTGGGCAGGGGTGAACACCGGGGAGCTGTTTTTT.

The chain recombines TRBV5-1 with TRBJ2-7; D perhaps matches TRBD1 (6 bases). Germline lookup yields CDR1 SGHRS and CDR2 YFSETQ. V was shortened by 2 bases and J by 1 base, with 7 bases between the two germline ends. The CDR3 loop spans 13 amino acids. CDR3 in amino acids: CASSFGQSYEQYF. The CDR3 region has the DNA TGCGCCAGCAGCTTTGGACAGTCCTACGAGCAGTACTTC.

The chain has TRBV10-3 and TRBJ2-7, with D possibly TRBD1 on 6 matching bases. The ends were cut back, 3 bases at V and 1 base at J, with 13 bases in the middle. CDR3 length: 15 amino acids. Per germline, CDR1 ENHRY and CDR2 SYGVKD. This CDR3 is CAISERGGLSYEQYF. The CDR3 bases are TGTGCCATCAGTGAAAGAGGGGGTCTTTCCTACGAGCAGTACTTC.

This rearrangement joins TRBV19 to TRBJ2-1; 8 bases align to TRBD1. The germline V gene encodes CDR1 LNHDA and CDR2 SQIVND (reference sequence). The CDR3 covers 15 residues. V was pared by 8 bases and J by 5 bases, with 11 bases of the junction left unmatched. The CDR3 DNA is TGTGCCAGTCGCCAGACCGGGACAGGAAACAATGAGCAGTTCTTC. Translated: CASRQTGTGNNEQFF.

This rearrangement joins TRBV28 to TRBJ2-2, with 7 bases fitting TRBD1. Germline V gene lookup returns CDR1 MDHEN and CDR2 SYDVKM. After removal of 6 bases from V and 2 bases from J, the junction contained 9 bases not matched to a gene. This CDR3 comprises 16 residues. The CDR3 sequence is CASSSYGTANTGELFF. Written as DNA, the CDR3 is TGTGCCAGCAGCTCCTATGGGACAGCCAACACCGGGGAGCTGTTTTTT.

The chain couples TRBV7-2 to TRBJ2-7; 8 bases align to TRBD2. The germline V gene encodes CDR1 SGHTA and CDR2 FQGNSA. The CDR3 spans 15 residues. J was trimmed by 3 bases and V by 0 bases; bases with no gene match: 4. In DNA, the CDR3 is TGTGCCAGCAGCTTAGCTGTCACTAGCGGCTACGAGCAGTACTTC. Protein sequence: CASSLAVTSGYEQYF.

The chain employs TRBV5-1 and TRBJ1-2, with no clear D. V gave up 2 bases and J gave up 5 bases, with 10 bases separating them. Germline CDR1 and CDR2: SGHRS and YFSETQ. The CDR3 is 13 amino acids. The CDR3 loop reads CASSFGLDYGYTF. CDR3 bases: TGCGCCAGCAGCTTTGGACTCGATTATGGCTACACCTTC.

The chain employs TRBV14 and TRBJ2-5; a possible D gene is TRBD2 (6 bases). The V gene's germline CDR1 is SGHDN and CDR2 FVKESK. The CDR3 sequence is 16 residues long. Between the trimmed V and J ends, which lost 0 bases and 4 bases, there was a span of 15 bases. Here the CDR3 reads CASSQEEGYTLETQYF. The CDR3 DNA sequence: TGTGCCAGCAGCCAAGAGGAGGGATACACCTTAGAGACCCAGTACTTC. Supplemented by reference TRBV14 and TRBJ2-5, the full variable domain reads EAGVTQFPSHSVIEKGQTVTLRCDPISGHDNLYWYRRVMGKEIKFLLHFVKESKQDESGMPNNRFLAERTGGTYSTLKVQPAELEDSGVYFCASSQEEGYTLETQYFGPGTRLLVL.

The count of this clone is one. The rearrangement links TRBV6-1 to TRBJ1-4; D is ambiguous. Germline lookup yields CDR1 MNHNS and CDR2 SASEGT. V lost 4 bases and J lost 0, with 9 bases in between. The CDR3 extends over 15 amino acids. The CDR3 bases are TGTGCCAGCAGTGGGCCCCCCCCAACTAATGAAAAACTGTTTTTT. It yields the protein CASSGPPPTNEKLFF.